This TCR beta chain emerged from a study of shared clonotypes between healthy human individuals. Whole-study results and caveats: Clonotype sharing among donors likely depends on sequencing depth.

With V trimmed by 0 bases and J by 2 bases, 2 bases remained unmatched. From germline, CDR1 is SGHVS and CDR2 FNYEAQ. The CDR3 is made up of 15 amino acids. In regard to this clone: The antigen is not known.

Positive CCR7 selection of CD45RO-negative cells yielded the naive CD8 cells, and terminally differentiated effector memory CD45RA+ cells were excluded. The data were produced by immunoSEQ multiplex PCR, yet TCRdb's version contains in-frame clones alone and is incomplete. The data show around 2,000,000 clones, around 93% seen once. The rearrangement links TRBV7-6 to TRBJ2-3; TRBD2 matches 7 bases. The sequence came from a man younger than 35 in good health. Some clones in this sample may be carry-over from other donors' samples. The sequenced sample consisted of naive CD8+ T cells from PBMCs. CDR3 DNA sequence: TGTGCCAGCAGCTTAGCGGGAGGGTACACAGATACGCAGTATTTT. Translation: CASSLAGGYTDTQYF.